This T cell receptor beta chain was retrieved from a study of blood T cell repertoires in COVID-19. Categorization into cohorts depended on clinical history that participants reported. Germline V gives CDR1 SQVTM, CDR2 ANQGSEA. Losses at the gene ends were 7 bases for V and 8 bases for J; bases not matched to a gene: 6. The CDR3 is 13 residues long. In the original processing: Scientists estimated how many nucleated cells there were by amplifying reference gene primers. Sequencing used immunoSEQ multiplex PCR; TCRdb keeps in-frame clones, though not all of them. The V and J calls and clone size are taken from that table; D and trimming were inferred from the DNA. The data hold roughly 140,000 clones, with roughly 90% observed a single time.

Specimen: PBMCs or T cells enriched from blood (not recorded which). The chain joins TRBV29-1 to TRBJ2-1; 12 bases are a match to TRBD2. This clonotype was sampled from a woman between 25 and 40 years old with acute COVID-19. CDR3 coding DNA: TGCAGCGCCCGACTAGCGGGAGACTATGAGCAGTTCTTC. Amino acid sequence: CSARLAGDYEQFF.